The entry below gives a single T cell receptor (beta chain) sequence along with its context. Its antigen is undetermined. Sample-barcoded 5' priming and a J-beta primer mix drove a second PCR of roughly 6 to 12 cycles. Carrying 12 random nucleotides, a template-switch adaptor labeled each individual cDNA molecule. TCRdb recomputed calls from the 5' RACE reads with MiXCR, one row per CDR3 protein. The data show about 780,000 distinct CDR3 sequences, less than 60% seen once. The CDR3 spans 14 residues. Per germline, CDR1 SQVTM and CDR2 ANQGSEA. This sample stems from a study of blood T cells in healthy people across ages. About the study: When template switching was applied, about one barcoded beta molecule was captured per two T cells. Study findings and constraints: Donors of long life had a larger count of naive CD4+ cells and greater diversity than aged donors. Expanded clonotype changes were possibly confounded by unknown donor CMV status.

Sequencing input: blood. The TCR originated in a man older than 75 in good health. The V call is TRBV29-1, the J call TRBJ2-7; 7 bases line up with TRBD1. Gene TRBJ2-5 matches the end of the DNA better, so the J call may be wrong. The CDR3 sequence is CSVEDEGQQETQYF. The CDR3 region has the DNA TGCAGCGTTGAAGATGAGGGACAGCAAGAGACCCAGTACTTC.